The 19 T cell receptor beta chains below were found in one sample sequenced in a study of control samples from healthy donors and cancer patients. Clones were read by immunoSEQ multiplex PCR, and TCRdb kept only the in-frame ones, dropping some. The profile covers under 450,000 clones, with 75% to 95% appearing a single time and roughly 6.4% taken by the ten largest. Sequenced input: PBMCs. The receptors were sampled from a man aged 40-50 years with head and neck cancer.

The chain employs TRBV19 and TRBJ2-3; 8 bases are a match to TRBD1. J was trimmed by 1 base and V by 6 bases; bases with no gene match: 0. The CDR3 consists of 13 residues. Per the germline V gene, CDR1 is LNHDA and CDR2 is SQIVND (reference sequence). CDR3 residues: CASRDRGTDTQYF. The CDR3 DNA follows: TGTGCCAGTAGGGACAGGGGCACAGATACGCAGTATTTT.

This chain uses TRBV5-1 with TRBJ2-7; TRBD1 agrees at 10 bases. Germline V gene data show CDR1 as SGHRS and CDR2 as YFSETQ. There are 17 residues in the CDR3. J gave up 6 bases and V 3 bases, and 15 bases lay outside the gene matches. This CDR3 is CASSWGARQGATSEQYF. CDR3 DNA: TGCGCCAGCAGCTGGGGGGCCCGACAGGGGGCAACCAGCGAGCAGTACTTC.

The V and J genes are TRBV19 and TRBJ1-6; no clear D. CDR3 size: 16 residues. Trimming shortened V by 3 bases and J by 0 bases, and 9 bases separated the two germline ends. Per germline, CDR1 LNHDA and CDR2 SQIVND (reference sequence). CDR3 coding DNA: TGTGCCAGTAGTATTAAGCAGGACTCCTATAATTCACCCCTCCACTTT. It specifies CASSIKQDSYNSPLHF.

The chain's CDR3 is CATSRDAGRPYGYTF. The CDR3 DNA follows: TGTGCCACCAGCAGAGATGCAGGACGACCCTATGGCTACACCTTC. The rearrangement uses TRBV15 and TRBJ1-2; D unresolved. The CDR3 is 15 residues long. Between the trimmed V and J ends, which lost 0 bases and 4 bases, there was a span of 12 bases. From germline, CDR1 is LNHNV and CDR2 YYDKDF (reference sequence).

The chain is built from TRBV28 and TRBJ2-7, with D perhaps being TRBD1 or TRBD2 (5 bases each). V was shortened by 8 bases and J by 3 bases, with 11 bases between the two germline ends. This CDR3 comprises 12 residues. Germline values: CDR1 MDHEN, CDR2 SYDVKM. The CDR3 DNA follows: TGTGCCAGCGAGGGGCGAATCTACGAGCAGTACTTC. Its translation is CASEGRIYEQYF. Using reference TRBV28 and TRBJ2-7 for the parts outside the CDR3, the full variable domain is DVKVTQSSRYLVKRTGEKVFLECVQDMDHENMFWYRQDPGLGLRLIYFSYDVKMKEKGDIPEGYSVSREKKERFSLILESASTNQTSMYLCASEGRIYEQYFGPGTRLTVT.

The V and J genes are TRBV7-2 and TRBJ2-1; 13 bases map to TRBD2. The CDR3 is 15 residues long. Germline V gene data show CDR1 as SGHTA and CDR2 as FQGNSA. Trimming removed 4 bases from V and 4 bases from J; junction bases left unmatched: 1. The CDR3 is CASSSTSGGYNEQFF. The CDR3 region has the DNA TGTGCCAGCAGCTCGACTAGCGGGGGGTACAATGAGCAGTTCTTC. The complete variable domain, with remaining parts taken from reference TRBV7-2 and TRBJ2-1, reads GAGVSQSPSNKVTEKGKDVELRCDPISGHTALYWYRQSLGQGLEFLIYFQGNSAPDKSGLPSDRFSAERTGGSVSTLTIQRTQQEDSAVYLCASSSTSGGYNEQFFGPGTRLTVL.

This chain joins TRBV25-1 and TRBJ2-3; 7 positions match TRBD1. V was clipped by 3 bases and J by 0 bases; unmatched bases: 3. The CDR3 sequence is 15 residues long. CDR1 MGHDK and CDR2 SYGVNS come from the germline V gene. The CDR3, as DNA: TGTGCCAGCAGTGAGGGACAGATTAGCACAGATACGCAGTATTTT. Its translation: CASSEGQISTDTQYF.

This rearrangement joins TRBV6-5 to TRBJ1-2; no firm D call. From germline, CDR1 is MNHEY and CDR2 SVGAGI. The V end was cut by 10 bases, the J end by 2 bases, with 17 bases between. This CDR3 has 14 amino acids. The CDR3 spells CATVHGQWNYGYTF. The CDR3, as DNA: TGTGCCACCGTACACGGGCAGTGGAACTATGGCTACACCTTC.

CDR3 sequence (DNA): TGTGCCAGCAGTTTAACAGGGAATCAACGTTACGAGCAGTACTTC. Encoded protein: CASSLTGNQRYEQYF. The chain couples TRBV28 to TRBJ2-7, with D perhaps matching TRBD1 (6 bases). CDR3 length equals 15 residues. Germline V gives CDR1 MDHEN, CDR2 SYDVKM. The V gene lost 2 bases and the J gene lost 4 bases, with 15 bases spanning the gap.

The chain has TRBV29-1 and TRBJ1-4, with D possibly matching TRBD1 (6 bases). The CDR3 runs 12 residues. CDR1 and CDR2 (germline): SQVTM, ANQGSEA. V was cut by 6 bases and J by 5 bases, with 10 bases left in between. DNA of the CDR3: TGCAGCGTCGGGGGGGCGAATGAAAAACTGTTTTTT. Translated, it gives CSVGGANEKLFF.

This clone was recorded only once. The chain carries TRBV11-3 and TRBJ2-1; 7 bases agree with TRBD1. The J segment lost 7 bases and the V segment lost 5 bases, leaving 8 bases of the junction unmatched. Germline V gene sequence: CDR1 SGHNT, CDR2 YENEEA. The CDR3 extends over 14 amino acids. In DNA form, the CDR3 reads TGTGCCAGCAGCCGAACCTCGGACAGGAATGAGCAGTTCTTC. As protein: CASSRTSDRNEQFF.

The gene calls are TRBV6-5 and TRBJ1-2; possible D gene TRBD1, 5 bases. Trimming removed 7 bases from V and 2 bases from J, with 11 bases in between. CDR1 is MNHEY, CDR2 SVGAGI, per germline. The CDR3 has 13 residues. The CDR3 nucleotides read TGTGCCAGCAATAAGAAGGGGAACTATGGCTACACCTTC. Translation: CASNKKGNYGYTF.

This clone has a single count. CDR3 amino acids: CATHYRGPDTGELFF. CDR3 DNA: TGTGCCACCCATTACCGGGGACCAGACACCGGGGAGCTGTTTTTT. The gene calls are TRBV27 and TRBJ2-2; D possibly matches TRBD1 or TRBD2 (5 bases each). Germline-derived CDR1 and CDR2 are MNHEY and SMNVEV (reference sequence). The CDR3 is 15 residues long. The V and J ends lost 10 bases and 3 bases respectively, with 18 bases between them.

This rearrangement joins TRBV5-6 to TRBJ1-2, with 7 bases that match TRBD1. V lost 2 bases and J lost 6; bases outside the gene matches: 4. This CDR3 has 13 residues. The germline CDR1 and CDR2 sequences are SGHDT and YYEEEE. The CDR3 DNA reads TGTGCCAGCAGCTTCGGACAGGTAGATGGCTACACCTTC. This sequence encodes CASSFGQVDGYTF.

The chain is built from TRBV29-1 and TRBJ1-1; the match to TRBD1 covers 7 bases. Germline trimming cut 7 bases from V and 0 bases from J; bases unmatched to any gene: 5. The germline CDR1 and CDR2 sequences are SQVTM and ANQGSEA. The CDR3 has 13 amino acids. CDR3 loop: CSATTGLNTEAFF. The CDR3 nucleotides read TGCAGCGCCACGACAGGGTTGAACACTGAAGCTTTCTTT.

This clone has a single count. The rearrangement uses TRBV29-1 and TRBJ2-7; D is unclear. The V gene's germline CDR1 is SQVTM and CDR2 ANQGSEA. The V end lost 4 bases, the J end lost 0 bases, and 10 bases lay between the germline ends. The CDR3 consists of 13 residues. The CDR3 loop is CSVVKWGSYEQYF. CDR3 bases: TGCAGCGTTGTGAAGTGGGGCTCCTACGAGCAGTACTTC.

This chain connects TRBV28 to TRBJ1-2, with a weak D call TRBD1 (5 bases). The germline V and J ends were trimmed by 5 bases and 5 bases, with 21 bases remaining between them. CDR1 is MDHEN, CDR2 SYDVKM, per germline. This CDR3 comprises 16 residues. This chain's CDR3 is CASSPTTGGVGYGYTF. As DNA, the CDR3 is TGTGCCAGCAGTCCAACTACAGGAGGCGTCGGATATGGCTACACCTTC.

CDR3 coding DNA: TGTGCCAGCAGCCCAACTAGGGGGTACGAGCAGTACTTC. It translates to CASSPTRGYEQYF. The chain couples TRBV12-3 or TRBV12-4 to TRBJ2-7, with D possibly matching TRBD1 (6 bases). The CDR3 covers 13 residues. The V and J ends lost 6 bases and 4 bases respectively, with 13 bases between them.

The chain carries TRBV28 and TRBJ1-2; no definite D call. The ends were cut back, 3 bases at V and 4 bases at J, with 3 bases in the middle. Germline V CDR1 and CDR2: MDHEN, SYDVKM. The CDR3 extends over 11 amino acids. DNA for the CDR3: TGTGCCAGCAGTTTCGCCTATGGCTACACCTTC. Translated, it gives CASSFAYGYTF.